This TCR beta chain came from a study of blood T cell repertoires in COVID-19. Profiled with immunoSEQ multiplex PCR; TCRdb holds only in-frame clones, not every one. The sample holds about 230,000 clones, about four fifths seen once. V lost 5 bases to trimming and J lost 11 bases; unmatched junction nucleotides: 12. CDR3 length: 14 residues. From germline, CDR1 is MDHEN and CDR2 SYDVKM. The specimen was peripheral blood. The genes are TRBV28 and TRBJ1-5, with 7 bases that match TRBD1. This clonotype originated in a woman over 75 with COVID-19, enrolled during active disease. The CDR3 is CASSPRQGVLTQHF. In DNA, the CDR3 is TGTGCCAGCAGTCCCAGACAGGGAGTTCTGACCCAGCATTTT. Variable domain in full (rest from reference TRBV28 and TRBJ1-5): DVKVTQSSRYLVKRTGEKVFLECVQDMDHENMFWYRQDPGLGLRLIYFSYDVKMKEKGDIPEGYSVSREKKERFSLILESASTNQTSMYLCASSPRQGVLTQHFGDGTRLSIL.